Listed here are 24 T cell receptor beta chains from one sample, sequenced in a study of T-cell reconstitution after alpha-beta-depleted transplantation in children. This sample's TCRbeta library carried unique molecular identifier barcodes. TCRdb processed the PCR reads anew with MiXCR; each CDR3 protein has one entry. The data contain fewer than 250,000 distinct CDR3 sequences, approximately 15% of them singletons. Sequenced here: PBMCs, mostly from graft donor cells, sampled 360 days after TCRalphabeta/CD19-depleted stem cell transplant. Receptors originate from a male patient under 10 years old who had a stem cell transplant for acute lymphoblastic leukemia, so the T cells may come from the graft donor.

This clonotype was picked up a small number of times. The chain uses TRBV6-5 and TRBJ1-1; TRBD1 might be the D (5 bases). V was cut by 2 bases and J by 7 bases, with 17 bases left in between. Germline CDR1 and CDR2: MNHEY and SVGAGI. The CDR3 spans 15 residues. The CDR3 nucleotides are TGTGCCAGCAGTTACACTCCTAAGCAGGGCTTTGAAGCTTTCTTT. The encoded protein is CASSYTPKQGFEAFF.

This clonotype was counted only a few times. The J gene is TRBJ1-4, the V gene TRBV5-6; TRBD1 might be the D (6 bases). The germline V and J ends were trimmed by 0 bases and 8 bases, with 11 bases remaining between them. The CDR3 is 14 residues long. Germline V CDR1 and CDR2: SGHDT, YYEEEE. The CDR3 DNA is TGTGCCAGCAGCTTGGTGGGACACAGCGAAAAACTGTTTTTT. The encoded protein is CASSLVGHSEKLFF.

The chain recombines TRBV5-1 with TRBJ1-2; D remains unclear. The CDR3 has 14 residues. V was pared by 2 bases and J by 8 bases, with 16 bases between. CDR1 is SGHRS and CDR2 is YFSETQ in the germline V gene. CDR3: CASSFDDDSAGYTF. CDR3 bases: TGCGCCAGCAGCTTTGACGACGATTCTGCCGGCTACACCTTC.

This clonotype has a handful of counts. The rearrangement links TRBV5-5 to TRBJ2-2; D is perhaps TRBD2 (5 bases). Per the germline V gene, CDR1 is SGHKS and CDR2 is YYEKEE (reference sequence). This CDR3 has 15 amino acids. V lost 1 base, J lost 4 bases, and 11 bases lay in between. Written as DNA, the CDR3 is TGTGCCAGCAGCTTGTTCCGGGCGGGCACCGGGGAGCTGTTTTTT. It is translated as CASSLFRAGTGELFF.

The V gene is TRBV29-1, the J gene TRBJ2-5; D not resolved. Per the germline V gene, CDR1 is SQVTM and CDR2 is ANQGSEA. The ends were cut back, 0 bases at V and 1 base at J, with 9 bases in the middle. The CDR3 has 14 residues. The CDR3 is CSVEEGIRQETQYF. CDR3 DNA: TGCAGCGTTGAAGAAGGGATTCGCCAAGAGACCCAGTACTTC.

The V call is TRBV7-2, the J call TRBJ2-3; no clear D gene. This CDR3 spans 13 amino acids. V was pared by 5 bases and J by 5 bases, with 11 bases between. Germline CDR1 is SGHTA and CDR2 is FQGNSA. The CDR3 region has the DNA TGTGCCAGCAGCCCTGTAGTAGGAGATACGCAGTATTTT. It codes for CASSPVVGDTQYF.

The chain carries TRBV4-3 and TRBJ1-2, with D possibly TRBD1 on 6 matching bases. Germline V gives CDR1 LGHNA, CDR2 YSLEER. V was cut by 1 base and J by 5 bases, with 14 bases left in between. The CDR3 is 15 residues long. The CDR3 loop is CASSQAGDTAYGYTF. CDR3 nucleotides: TGCGCCAGCAGCCAAGCGGGGGACACAGCTTATGGCTACACCTTC.

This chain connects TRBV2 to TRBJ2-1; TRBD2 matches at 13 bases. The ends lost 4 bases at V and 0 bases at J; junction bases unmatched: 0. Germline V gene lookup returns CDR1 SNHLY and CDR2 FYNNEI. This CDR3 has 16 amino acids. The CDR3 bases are TGTGCCAGCAGTGGGACTAGCGGGAGCTCCTACAATGAGCAGTTCTTC. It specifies CASSGTSGSSYNEQFF.

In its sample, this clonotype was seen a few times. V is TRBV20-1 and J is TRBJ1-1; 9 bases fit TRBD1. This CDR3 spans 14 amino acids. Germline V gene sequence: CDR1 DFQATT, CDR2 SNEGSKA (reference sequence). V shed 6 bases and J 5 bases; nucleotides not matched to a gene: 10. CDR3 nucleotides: TGCAGTGCGATCACCGGGACAGGGAGGACTGAAGCTTTCTTT. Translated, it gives CSAITGTGRTEAFF.

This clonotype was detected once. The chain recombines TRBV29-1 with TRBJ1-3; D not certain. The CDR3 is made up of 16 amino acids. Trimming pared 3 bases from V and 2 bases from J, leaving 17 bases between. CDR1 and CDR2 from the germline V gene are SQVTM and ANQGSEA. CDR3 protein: CSVEIRRQGTGNTIYF. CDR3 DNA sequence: TGCAGCGTTGAGATAAGGCGCCAAGGGACTGGAAACACCATATATTTT.

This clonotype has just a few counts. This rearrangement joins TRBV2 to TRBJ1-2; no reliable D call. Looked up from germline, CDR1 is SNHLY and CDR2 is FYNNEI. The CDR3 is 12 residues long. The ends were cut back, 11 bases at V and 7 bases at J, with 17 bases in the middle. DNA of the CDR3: TGTGCCCGGACCGACTCCTACGGTGGCTACACCTTC. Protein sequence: CARTDSYGGYTF.

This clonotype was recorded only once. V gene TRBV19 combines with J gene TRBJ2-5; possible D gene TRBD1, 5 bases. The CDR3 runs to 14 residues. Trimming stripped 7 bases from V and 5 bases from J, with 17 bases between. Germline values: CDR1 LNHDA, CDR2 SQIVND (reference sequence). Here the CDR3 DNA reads TGTGCCAGTACCCCTTTATGGGGCGGCGAGACCCAGTACTTC. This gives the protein CASTPLWGGETQYF.

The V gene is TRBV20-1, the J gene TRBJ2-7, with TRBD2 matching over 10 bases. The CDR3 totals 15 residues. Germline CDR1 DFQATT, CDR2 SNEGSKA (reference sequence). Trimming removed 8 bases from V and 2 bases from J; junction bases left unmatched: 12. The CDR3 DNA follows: TGCAGTCTCGAGAAGGGACTAGCGCCCGCCTACGAGCAGTACTTC. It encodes CSLEKGLAPAYEQYF.

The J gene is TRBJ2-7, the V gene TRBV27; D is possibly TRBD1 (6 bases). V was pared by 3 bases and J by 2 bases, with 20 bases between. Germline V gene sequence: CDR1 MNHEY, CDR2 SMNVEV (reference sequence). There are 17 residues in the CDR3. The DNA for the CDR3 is TGTGCCAGCAGTTTCTATGTTGGGGGCCGGACAGCCTACGAGCAGTACTTC. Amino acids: CASSFYVGGRTAYEQYF.

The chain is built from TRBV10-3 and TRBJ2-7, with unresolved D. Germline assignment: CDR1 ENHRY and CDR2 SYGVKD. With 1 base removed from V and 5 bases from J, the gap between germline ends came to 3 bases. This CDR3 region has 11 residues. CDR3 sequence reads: CAISELDEQYF. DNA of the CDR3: TGTGCCATCAGTGAGTTGGACGAGCAGTACTTC.

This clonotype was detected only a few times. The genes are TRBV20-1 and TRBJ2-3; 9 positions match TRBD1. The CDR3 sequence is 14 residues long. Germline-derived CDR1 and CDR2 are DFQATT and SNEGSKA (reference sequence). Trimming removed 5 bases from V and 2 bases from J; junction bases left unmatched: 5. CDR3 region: CSAEDRGPTDTQYF. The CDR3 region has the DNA TGCAGTGCTGAGGACAGGGGACCCACAGATACGCAGTATTTT.

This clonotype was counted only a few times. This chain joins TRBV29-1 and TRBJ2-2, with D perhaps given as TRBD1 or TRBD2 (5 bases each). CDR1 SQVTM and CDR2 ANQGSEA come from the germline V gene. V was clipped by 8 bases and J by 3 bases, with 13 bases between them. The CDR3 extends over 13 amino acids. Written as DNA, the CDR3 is TGCAGCTCCCAAGGGACGCACACCGGGGAGCTGTTTTTT. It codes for CSSQGTHTGELFF.

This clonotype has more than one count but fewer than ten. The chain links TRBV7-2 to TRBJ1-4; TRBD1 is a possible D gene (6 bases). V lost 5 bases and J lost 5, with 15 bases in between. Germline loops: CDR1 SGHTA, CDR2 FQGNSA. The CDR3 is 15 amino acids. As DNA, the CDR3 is TGTGCCAGCAGCAGATTGACAGGAGGAAATGAAAAACTGTTTTTT. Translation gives CASSRLTGGNEKLFF.

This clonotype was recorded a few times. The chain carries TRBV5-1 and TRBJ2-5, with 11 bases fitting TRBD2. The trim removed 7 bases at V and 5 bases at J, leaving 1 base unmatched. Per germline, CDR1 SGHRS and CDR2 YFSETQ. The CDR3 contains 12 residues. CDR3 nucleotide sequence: TGCGCCAGCCGACTAGCGGGGGAGACCCAGTACTTC. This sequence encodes CASRLAGETQYF.

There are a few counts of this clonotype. The CDR3 region has the DNA TGTGCCAGCAGTCTGGGACAGTATAATTCACCCCTCCACTTT. Encoded protein: CASSLGQYNSPLHF. This chain uses TRBV28 with TRBJ1-6, with TRBD1 identical over 7 bases. The CDR3 contains 14 residues. From germline, CDR1 is MDHEN and CDR2 SYDVKM. With V trimmed by 5 bases and J by 4 bases, 2 bases remained unmatched. The full variable domain, in which reference TRBV28 and TRBJ1-6 provide the parts outside the CDR3, is DVKVTQSSRYLVKRTGEKVFLECVQDMDHENMFWYRQDPGLGLRLIYFSYDVKMKEKGDIPEGYSVSREKKERFSLILESASTNQTSMYLCASSLGQYNSPLHFGNGTRLTVT.

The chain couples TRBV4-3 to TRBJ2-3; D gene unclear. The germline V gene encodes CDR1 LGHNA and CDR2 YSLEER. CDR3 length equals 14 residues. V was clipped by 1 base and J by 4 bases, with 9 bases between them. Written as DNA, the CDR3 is TGCGCCAGCAGCCAAGGTTCTGGGGCAGATACGCAGTATTTT. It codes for CASSQGSGADTQYF.

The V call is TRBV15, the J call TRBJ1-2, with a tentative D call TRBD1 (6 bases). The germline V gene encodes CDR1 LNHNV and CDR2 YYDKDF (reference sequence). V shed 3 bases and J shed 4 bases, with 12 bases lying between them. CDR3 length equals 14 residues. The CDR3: CATSRADRSYGYTF. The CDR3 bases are TGTGCCACCAGCAGGGCAGACAGGAGCTATGGCTACACCTTC. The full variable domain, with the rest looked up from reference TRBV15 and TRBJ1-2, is DAMVIQNPRYQVTQFGKPVTLSCSQTLNHNVMYWYQQKSSQAPKLLFHYYDKDFNNEADTPDNFQSRRPNTSFCFLDIRSPGLGDTAMYLCATSRADRSYGYTFGSGTRLTVV.

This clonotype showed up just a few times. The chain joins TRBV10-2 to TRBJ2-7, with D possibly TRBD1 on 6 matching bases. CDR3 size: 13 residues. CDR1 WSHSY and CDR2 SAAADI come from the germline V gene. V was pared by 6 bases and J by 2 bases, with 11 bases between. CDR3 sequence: CASRSGQTYEQYF. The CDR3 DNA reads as TGCGCCAGCAGGAGTGGACAGACCTACGAGCAGTACTTC.

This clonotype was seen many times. Written as DNA, the CDR3 is TGCAGTGCTAGAGATCCGACAGGAATCCTACTCTACAATGAGCAGTTCTTC. This codes for CSARDPTGILLYNEQFF. The chain is built from TRBV20-1 and TRBJ2-1, with D perhaps matching TRBD1 (6 bases). CDR1 is DFQATT, CDR2 SNEGSKA, per germline (reference sequence). The CDR3 is made up of 17 amino acids. V lost 0 bases and J 3 bases, leaving 18 bases between the germline ends.